The clone carrying this TCR beta chain was counted only a few times. What it binds is not known. The germline CDR1 and CDR2 sequences are MNHNS and SASEGT. Trimming shortened V by 2 bases and J by 2 bases, and 12 bases separated the two germline ends. The CDR3 has 15 amino acids. This sample was taken from a study of response to subunit inactivated influenza vaccine. Study-wide results and limits: Authors suggested each seasonal influenza vaccination recruits few new T cells.

Using its own MiXCR run on the RT-PCR reads, TCRdb lists one record per CDR3 protein. Here the sample spans roughly 710,000 distinct CDR3 sequences, 14% being singletons. The rearrangement uses TRBV6-1 and TRBJ2-5; D possibly corresponds to TRBD2 (5 bases). The sequenced sample was PBMCs from blood, obtained 14 to 15 days before vaccination. The receptor was isolated from a man in his fifties who received an inactivated influenza vaccine. The CDR3 sequence is CASSESGVLQETQYF. Written as DNA, the CDR3 is TGTGCCAGCAGTGAATCCGGGGTCTTACAAGAGACCCAGTACTTC.